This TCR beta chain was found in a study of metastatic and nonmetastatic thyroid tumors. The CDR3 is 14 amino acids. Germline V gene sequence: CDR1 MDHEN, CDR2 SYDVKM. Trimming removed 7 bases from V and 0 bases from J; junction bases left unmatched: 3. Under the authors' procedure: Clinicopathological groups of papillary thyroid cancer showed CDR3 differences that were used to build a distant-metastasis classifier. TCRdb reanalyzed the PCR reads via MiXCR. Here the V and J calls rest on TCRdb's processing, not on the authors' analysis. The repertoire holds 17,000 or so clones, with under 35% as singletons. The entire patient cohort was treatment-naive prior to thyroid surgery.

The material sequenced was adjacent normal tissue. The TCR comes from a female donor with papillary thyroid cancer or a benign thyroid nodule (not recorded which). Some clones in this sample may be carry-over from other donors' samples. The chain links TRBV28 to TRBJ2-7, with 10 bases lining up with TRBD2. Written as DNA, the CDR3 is TGTGCCAGCAAAACTAGCGGGACCTCCTACGAGCAGTACTTC. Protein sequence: CASKTSGTSYEQYF.